This T cell receptor beta chain was found in a study of CD8 T cells in ankylosing spondylitis. This CDR3 is 14 amino acids long. From germline, CDR1 is SGHRS and CDR2 YFSETQ. V lost 2 bases to trimming and J lost 5 bases, with 11 bases between them. Study-level points and caveats: Significant enrichment of disease-linked clones was reportedly seen in matched ankylosing spondylitis synovial fluid. What appeared characteristic of ankylosing spondylitis blood was a TCR beta motif of eight or nine highly homologous variants. CD8+ by phenotype, disease-linked clones were relatively rare in peripheral blood.

With respect to this clonotype: Its specificity is not known.

TCRdb recomputed calls from the 5' RACE reads with MiXCR, one row per CDR3 protein. The data contain about 340,000 distinct CDR3 sequences, around 15% of them singletons. The chain has TRBV5-1 and TRBJ1-5, with D possibly TRBD1 on 6 matching bases. The sample was blood, either unsorted or a sorted T cell fraction (not recorded which). This sequence was found in a male donor with ankylosing spondylitis or in good health (not recorded which). The CDR3 sequence: CASSLQGGDQPQHF. Written as DNA, the CDR3 is TGCGCCAGCAGCTTACAGGGAGGGGATCAGCCCCAGCATTTT.